Here is one T cell receptor beta chain with its context. What it binds is unknown. PCR amplification relied on 60 Vbeta primers (plus 13 Jbeta primers). Sequenced by immunoSEQ multiplex PCR; TCRdb stores in-frame clones only, minus some. The table records about 110,000 clones, about 73% of them present only once. These data come from a study of cytomegalovirus exposure and HLA in healthy donors. General observations from the study: Altogether, some 170 TCR beta chains were recorded as cytomegalovirus-associated.

The germline V gene has CDR1 LNHNV and CDR2 YYDKDF (reference sequence). V shed 5 bases, J shed 2 bases, and the junction held 11 bases outside the gene matches. The CDR3 has 17 amino acids. The clonotype originates from a woman aged 30 to 39 in good health and CMV-seronegative. The material sequenced was PBMCs. This chain links TRBV15 with TRBJ1-5; 8 bases are shared with TRBD1. This CDR3 reads CATSPLGQGIGNQPQHF. CDR3 DNA sequence: TGTGCCACCAGCCCGCTCGGACAGGGAATCGGCAATCAGCCCCAGCATTTT.